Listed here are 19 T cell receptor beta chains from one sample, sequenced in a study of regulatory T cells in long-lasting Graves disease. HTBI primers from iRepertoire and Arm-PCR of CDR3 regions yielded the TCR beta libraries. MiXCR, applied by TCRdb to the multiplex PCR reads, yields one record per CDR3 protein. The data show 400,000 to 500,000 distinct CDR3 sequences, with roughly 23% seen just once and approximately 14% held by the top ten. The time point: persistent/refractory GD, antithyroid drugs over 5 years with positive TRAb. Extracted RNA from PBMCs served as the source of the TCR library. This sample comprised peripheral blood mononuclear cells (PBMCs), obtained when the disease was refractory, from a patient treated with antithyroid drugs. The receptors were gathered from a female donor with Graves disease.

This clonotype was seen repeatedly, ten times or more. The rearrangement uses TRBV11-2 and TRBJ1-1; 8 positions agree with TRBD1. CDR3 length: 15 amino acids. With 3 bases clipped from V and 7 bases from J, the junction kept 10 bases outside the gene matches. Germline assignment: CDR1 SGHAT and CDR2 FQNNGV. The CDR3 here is CASSFGRQGRGEAFF. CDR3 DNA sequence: TGTGCCAGCAGCTTTGGGCGACAGGGGAGGGGTGAAGCTTTCTTT.

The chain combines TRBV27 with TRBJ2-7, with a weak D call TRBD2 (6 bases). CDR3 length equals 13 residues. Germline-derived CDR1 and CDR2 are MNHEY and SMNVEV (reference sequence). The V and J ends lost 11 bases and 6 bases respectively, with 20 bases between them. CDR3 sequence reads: CASTGGIAAEQYF. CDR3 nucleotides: TGTGCCTCCACTGGGGGGATCGCTGCCGAGCAGTACTTC.

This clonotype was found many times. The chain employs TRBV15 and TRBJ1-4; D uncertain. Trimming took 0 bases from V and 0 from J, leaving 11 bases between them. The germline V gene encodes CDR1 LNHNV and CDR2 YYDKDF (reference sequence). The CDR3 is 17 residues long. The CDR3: CATSRDSQLTTNEKLFF. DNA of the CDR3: TGTGCCACCAGCAGAGATTCCCAGCTCACAACTAATGAAAAACTGTTTTTT.

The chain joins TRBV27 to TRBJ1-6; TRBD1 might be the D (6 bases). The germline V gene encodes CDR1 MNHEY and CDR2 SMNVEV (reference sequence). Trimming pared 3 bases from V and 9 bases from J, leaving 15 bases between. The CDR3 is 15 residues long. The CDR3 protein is CASSLEGVAGSPLHF. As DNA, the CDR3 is TGTGCCAGCAGTTTGGAGGGGGTCGCAGGTTCACCCCTCCACTTT.

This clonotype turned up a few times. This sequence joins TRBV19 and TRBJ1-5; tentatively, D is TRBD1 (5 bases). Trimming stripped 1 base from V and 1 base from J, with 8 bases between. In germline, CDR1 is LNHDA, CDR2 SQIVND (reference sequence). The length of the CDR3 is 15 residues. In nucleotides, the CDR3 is TGTGCCAGTAGTATAGGGACAACAAGCAATCAGCCCCAGCATTTT. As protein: CASSIGTTSNQPQHF. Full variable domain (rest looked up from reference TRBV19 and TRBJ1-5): DGGITQSPKYLFRKEGQNVTLSCEQNLNHDAMYWYRQDPGQGLRLIYYSQIVNDFQKGDIAEGYSVSREKKESFPLTVTSAQKNPTAFYLCASSIGTTSNQPQHFGDGTRLSIL.

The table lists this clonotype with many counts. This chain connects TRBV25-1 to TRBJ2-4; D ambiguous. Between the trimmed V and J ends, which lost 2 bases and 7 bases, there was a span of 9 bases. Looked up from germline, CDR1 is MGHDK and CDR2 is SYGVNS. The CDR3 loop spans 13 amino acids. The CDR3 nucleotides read TGTGCCAGCAGTGAAGGACGGGTGAACATTCAGTACTTC. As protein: CASSEGRVNIQYF.

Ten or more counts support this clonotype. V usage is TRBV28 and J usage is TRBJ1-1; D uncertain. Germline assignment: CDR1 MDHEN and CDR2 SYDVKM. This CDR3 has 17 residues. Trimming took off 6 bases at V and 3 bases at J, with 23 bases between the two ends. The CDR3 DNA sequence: TGTGCCAGCAGCTCCCCCCTCGGGATCCCCGGGGACACTGAAGCTTTCTTT. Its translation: CASSSPLGIPGDTEAFF.

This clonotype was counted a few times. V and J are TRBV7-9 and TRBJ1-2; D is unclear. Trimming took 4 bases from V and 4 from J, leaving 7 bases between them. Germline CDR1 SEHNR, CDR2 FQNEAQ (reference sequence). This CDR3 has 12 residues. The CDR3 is CASSSYSYGYTF. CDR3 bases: TGTGCCAGCAGCTCTTACAGCTATGGCTACACCTTC.

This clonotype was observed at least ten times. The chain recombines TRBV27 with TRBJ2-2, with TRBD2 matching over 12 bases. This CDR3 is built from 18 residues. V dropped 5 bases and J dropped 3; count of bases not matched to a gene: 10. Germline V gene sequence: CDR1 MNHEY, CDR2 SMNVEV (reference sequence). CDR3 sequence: CASSPTSSGRGDTGELFF. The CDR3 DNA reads TGTGCCAGCAGTCCCACCTCTAGCGGGAGGGGGGACACCGGGGAGCTGTTTTTT.

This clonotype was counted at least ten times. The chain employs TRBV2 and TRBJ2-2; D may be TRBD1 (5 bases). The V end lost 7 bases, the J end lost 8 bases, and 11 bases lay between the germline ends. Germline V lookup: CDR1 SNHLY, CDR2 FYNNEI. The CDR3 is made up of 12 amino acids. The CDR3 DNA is TGTGCCAGCACAGGGTTTCAGGGGGAGCTGTTTTTT. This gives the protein CASTGFQGELFF.

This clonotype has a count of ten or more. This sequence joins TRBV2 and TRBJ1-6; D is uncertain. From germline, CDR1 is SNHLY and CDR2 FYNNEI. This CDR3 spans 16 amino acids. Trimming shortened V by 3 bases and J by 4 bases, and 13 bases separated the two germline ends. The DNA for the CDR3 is TGTGCCAGCAGTGACTCCGAGACGGTTTATAATTCACCCCTCCACTTT. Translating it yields CASSDSETVYNSPLHF.

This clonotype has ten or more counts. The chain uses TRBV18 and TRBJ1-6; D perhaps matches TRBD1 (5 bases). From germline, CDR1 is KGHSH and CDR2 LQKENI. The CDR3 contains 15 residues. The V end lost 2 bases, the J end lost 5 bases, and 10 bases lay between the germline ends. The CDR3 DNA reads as TGTGCCAGCTCACCATCCGGCAGGGATAATTCACCCCTCCACTTT. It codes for CASSPSGRDNSPLHF. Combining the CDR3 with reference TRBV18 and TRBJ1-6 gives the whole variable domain NAGVMQNPRHLVRRRGQEARLRCSPMKGHSHVYWYRQLPEEGLKFMVYLQKENIIDESGMPKERFSAEFPKEGPSILRIQQVVRGDSAAYFCASSPSGRDNSPLHFGNGTRLTVT.

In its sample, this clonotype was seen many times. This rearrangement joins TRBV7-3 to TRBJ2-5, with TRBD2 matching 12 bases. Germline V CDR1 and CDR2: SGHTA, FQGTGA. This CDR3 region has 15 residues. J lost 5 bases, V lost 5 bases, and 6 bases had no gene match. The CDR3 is CASSPTSGRRETQYF. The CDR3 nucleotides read TGTGCCAGCAGCCCGACTAGCGGGAGACGTGAGACCCAGTACTTC.

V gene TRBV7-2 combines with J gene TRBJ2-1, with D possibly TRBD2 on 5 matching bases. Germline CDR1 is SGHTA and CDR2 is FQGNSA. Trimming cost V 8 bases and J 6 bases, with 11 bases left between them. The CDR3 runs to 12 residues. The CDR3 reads CASLGLGNEQFF. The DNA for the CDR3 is TGTGCCAGCCTTGGACTGGGCAATGAGCAGTTCTTC.

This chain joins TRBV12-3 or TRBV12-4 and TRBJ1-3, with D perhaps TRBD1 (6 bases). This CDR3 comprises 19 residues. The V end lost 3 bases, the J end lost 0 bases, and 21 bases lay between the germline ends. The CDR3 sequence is CASSFWVGGHESSGNTIYF. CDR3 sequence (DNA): TGTGCCAGCAGTTTCTGGGTGGGGGGGCATGAGAGCTCTGGAAACACCATATATTTT.

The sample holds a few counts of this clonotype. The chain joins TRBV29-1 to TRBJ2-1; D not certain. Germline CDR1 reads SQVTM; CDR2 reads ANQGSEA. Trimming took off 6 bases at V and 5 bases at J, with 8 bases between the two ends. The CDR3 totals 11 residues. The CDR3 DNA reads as TGCAGCGTAGGACCAAACAATGAGCAGTTCTTC. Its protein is CSVGPNNEQFF.

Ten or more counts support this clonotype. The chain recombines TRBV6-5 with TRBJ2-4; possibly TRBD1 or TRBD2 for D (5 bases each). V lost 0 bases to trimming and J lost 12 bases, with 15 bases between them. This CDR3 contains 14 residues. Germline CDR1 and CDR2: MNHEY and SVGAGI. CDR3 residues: CASSYSPGSPTQYF. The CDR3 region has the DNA TGTGCCAGCAGTTACTCTCCAGGGAGTCCCACTCAGTACTTC.

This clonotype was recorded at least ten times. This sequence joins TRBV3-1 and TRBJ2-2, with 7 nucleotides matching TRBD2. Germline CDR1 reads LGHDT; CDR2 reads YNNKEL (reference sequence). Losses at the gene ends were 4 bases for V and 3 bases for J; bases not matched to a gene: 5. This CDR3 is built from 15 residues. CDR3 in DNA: TGTGCCAGCAGCCCCTCTAGCGGCCACACCGGGGAGCTGTTTTTT. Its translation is CASSPSSGHTGELFF.

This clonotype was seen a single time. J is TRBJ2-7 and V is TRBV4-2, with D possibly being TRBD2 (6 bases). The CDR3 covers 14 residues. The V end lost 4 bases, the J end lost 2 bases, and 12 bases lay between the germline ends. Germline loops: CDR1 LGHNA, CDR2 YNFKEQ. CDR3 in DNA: TGTGCCAGCAGCCCCCGCGGGGCTCCCTACGAGCAGTACTTC. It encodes CASSPRGAPYEQYF.